The 23 T cell receptor beta chains below were found in one sample sequenced in a study of CD8+ T cells in alopecia areata. Investigators isolated RNA and reverse transcribed it into cDNA to act as the sequencing template. Clones were read by immunoSEQ multiplex PCR, and TCRdb kept only the in-frame ones, dropping some. The repertoire holds around 200,000 clones, with roughly 62% as singletons. Treatment in this sample: oral pan-JAK inhibitor, 5-10 mg twice daily. This material consisted of CD8+ T cells sorted from blood, taken at week 24, from a patient treated with tofacitinib. Receptor source: a human donor with alopecia areata.

CDR3 in DNA: TGTGCCAGCAGCTTAGCTCGGGGGATGGGCACTGAAGCTTTCTTT. It encodes CASSLARGMGTEAFF. This chain links TRBV13 with TRBJ1-1; tentative D call: TRBD1 (5 bases). Germline CDR1 is PRHDT and CDR2 is FYEKMQ (reference sequence). The CDR3 is made up of 15 amino acids. The V end lost 1 base, the J end lost 4 bases, and 13 bases lay between the germline ends.

The genes are TRBV11-2 and TRBJ2-1, with TRBD2 matching over 8 bases. This CDR3 comprises 14 residues. V lost 5 bases, J lost 2 bases, and 2 bases stayed unmatched. The germline CDR1 and CDR2 sequences are SGHAT and FQNNGV. The CDR3 protein is CASSLSGAYNEQFF. In DNA form, the CDR3 reads TGTGCCAGCAGCCTTAGCGGGGCCTACAATGAGCAGTTCTTC.

The rearrangement links TRBV9 to TRBJ2-6; D gene unclear. V lost 5 bases, J lost 1 base, and 7 bases lay in between. This CDR3 contains 14 residues. Germline V CDR1 and CDR2: SGDLS, YYNGEE. The CDR3 sequence is CASRGRSGANVLTF. Here the CDR3 DNA reads TGTGCCAGCAGGGGAAGGTCTGGGGCCAACGTCCTGACTTTC.

J is TRBJ1-1 and V is TRBV29-1; possible D gene TRBD1, 6 bases. The CDR3 loop spans 14 amino acids. Deletions cut 7 bases from V and 4 bases from J, with 19 bases between. Germline V lookup: CDR1 SQVTM, CDR2 ANQGSEA. For the CDR3, the DNA is TGCAGCGCCCTGGGGGGGGGCGGACGCACTGAAGCTTTCTTT. Its translation: CSALGGGGRTEAFF.

This clone has only a few counts. The chain couples TRBV13 to TRBJ2-3; D gene unclear. This CDR3 has 15 amino acids. CDR1 and CDR2 from the germline V gene are PRHDT and FYEKMQ (reference sequence). V lost 0 bases and J lost 5, with 12 bases in between. As DNA, the CDR3 is TGTGCCAGCAGCTTAGGCACCAGCGAAGGAGATACGCAGTATTTT. Translating it yields CASSLGTSEGDTQYF.

This chain joins TRBV18 and TRBJ1-2; D may be TRBD1 (6 bases). The length of the CDR3 is 14 residues. V lost 2 bases and J 4 bases, leaving 11 bases between the germline ends. Germline V CDR1 and CDR2: KGHSH, LQKENI. CDR3 in amino acids: CASSPVGTPYGYTF. The CDR3 DNA follows: TGTGCCAGCTCACCAGTCGGGACACCCTATGGCTACACCTTC.

There are a few counts of this clone. This chain links TRBV5-6 with TRBJ2-7; TRBD1 might be the D (6 bases). The V and J ends lost 4 bases and 2 bases respectively, with 10 bases between them. The CDR3 extends over 13 amino acids. CDR1 is SGHDT, CDR2 YYEEEE, per germline. Written as DNA, the CDR3 is TGTGCCAGCAGCCCGGGACAACCCTACGAGCAGTACTTC. This translates into CASSPGQPYEQYF.

The rearrangement joins TRBV25-1 to TRBJ1-4; 9 bases are a match to TRBD1. J gave up 5 bases and V 3 bases, and 7 bases lay outside the gene matches. Germline V CDR1 and CDR2: MGHDK, SYGVNS. CDR3 length: 16 residues. For the CDR3, the DNA is TGTGCCAGCAGTGACCCCACTGGGACAGGGAATGAAAAACTGTTTTTT. Protein sequence: CASSDPTGTGNEKLFF.

This clone was found a few times. The V and J genes are TRBV27 and TRBJ2-1; 10 bases fit TRBD2. CDR3 length equals 14 residues. The germline V gene has CDR1 MNHEY and CDR2 SMNVEV (reference sequence). With V trimmed by 6 bases and J by 13 bases, 12 bases remained unmatched. The CDR3 reads CASRPGLAKWEQFF. DNA for the CDR3: TGTGCCAGCAGACCGGGACTAGCGAAGTGGGAACAGTTCTTC.

The rearrangement links TRBV7-9 to TRBJ2-5, with unresolved D. The CDR3 consists of 11 residues. The V gene's germline CDR1 is SEHNR and CDR2 FQNEAQ (reference sequence). The germline V and J ends were trimmed by 4 bases and 0 bases, with 0 bases remaining between them. The CDR3 nucleotides read TGTGCCAGCAGCTACCAAGAGACCCAGTACTTC. It specifies CASSYQETQYF.

This sequence joins TRBV15 and TRBJ1-2; D remains ambiguous. This CDR3 is built from 12 residues. Trimming removed 2 bases from V and 6 bases from J, with 7 bases in between. Per germline, CDR1 LNHNV and CDR2 YYDKDF (reference sequence). Here the CDR3 reads CATSRSSNGYTF. The CDR3 DNA reads as TGTGCCACCAGCAGATCGTCAAATGGCTACACCTTC.

This clone was detected a few times. The V gene is TRBV13, the J gene TRBJ2-1; 15 nucleotides match TRBD2. CDR1 PRHDT and CDR2 FYEKMQ come from the germline V gene (reference sequence). The CDR3 is 16 amino acids. J gave up 8 bases and V 4 bases, and 6 bases lay outside the gene matches. The CDR3 spells CASSSPGLAGGYEQFF. CDR3 sequence (DNA): TGTGCCAGCAGCTCACCCGGACTAGCGGGGGGGTATGAGCAGTTCTTC.

The chain uses TRBV29-1 and TRBJ2-7; a weak D match, TRBD2 (5 bases). This CDR3 contains 13 residues. Per germline, CDR1 SQVTM and CDR2 ANQGSEA. V was trimmed by 4 bases and J by 4 bases, leaving 14 bases between them. CDR3: CSVGGGPLYEQYF. For the CDR3, the DNA is TGCAGCGTTGGAGGAGGCCCCTTGTACGAGCAGTACTTC.

This clone is a singleton in its sample. This chain uses TRBV27 with TRBJ1-4; D remains ambiguous. The germline V and J ends were trimmed by 5 bases and 5 bases, with 12 bases remaining between them. Per the germline V gene, CDR1 is MNHEY and CDR2 is SMNVEV (reference sequence). The CDR3 runs to 14 residues. In nucleotides, the CDR3 is TGTGCCAGCAGTCCTCGGTTGTCGAATGAAAAACTGTTTTTT. This sequence encodes CASSPRLSNEKLFF.

The genes are TRBV2 and TRBJ2-7; D is ambiguous. V was pared by 3 bases and J by 3 bases, with 12 bases between. From germline, CDR1 is SNHLY and CDR2 FYNNEI. CDR3 length equals 14 residues. The CDR3 sequence: CASSDVGPLYEQYF. The CDR3 nucleotides are TGTGCCAGCAGTGACGTGGGTCCGCTCTACGAGCAGTACTTC.

The chain employs TRBV7-9 and TRBJ1-1, with D tentatively TRBD1 (5 bases). V shed 4 bases and J shed 4 bases, with 13 bases lying between them. CDR3 length: 14 amino acids. Germline loops: CDR1 SEHNR, CDR2 FQNEAQ (reference sequence). The CDR3 loop is CASSSATDFTEAFF. The CDR3 nucleotides read TGTGCCAGCAGCTCCGCGACAGACTTCACTGAAGCTTTCTTT.

The chain employs TRBV19 and TRBJ1-6; D may be TRBD1 (5 bases). There are 15 residues in the CDR3. Per the germline V gene, CDR1 is LNHDA and CDR2 is SQIVND (reference sequence). The V end lost 4 bases, the J end lost 0 bases, and 7 bases lay between the germline ends. The CDR3: CASSRDSSYNSPLHF. The CDR3, as DNA: TGTGCCAGTAGTAGAGACAGCTCCTATAATTCACCCCTCCACTTT.

The chain employs TRBV4-1 and TRBJ2-7; 7 nucleotides match TRBD2. Per germline, CDR1 MGHRA and CDR2 YSYEKL. V lost 1 base to trimming and J lost 1 base; unmatched junction nucleotides: 7. This CDR3 is built from 16 residues. The CDR3 protein is CASSQAGGGSSYEQYF. DNA for the CDR3: TGCGCCAGCAGCCAAGCTGGGGGGGGGTCATCCTACGAGCAGTACTTC.

The chain carries TRBV30 and TRBJ2-3; D is unresolved. The V gene's germline CDR1 is GTSNPN and CDR2 SVGIG (reference sequence). V lost 0 bases, J lost 1 base, and 11 bases lay in between. The CDR3 loop spans 15 amino acids. The CDR3 coding sequence is TGTGCCTGGAGTGTGTTACCTCAGGGCACAGATACGCAGTATTTT. It is translated as CAWSVLPQGTDTQYF.

The chain joins TRBV4-1 to TRBJ1-5; TRBD1 matches at 7 bases. V trimming: 0 bases; J trimming: 6 bases; junction bases outside the gene matches: 11. CDR3 length: 17 amino acids. Germline V gene lookup returns CDR1 MGHRA and CDR2 YSYEKL. CDR3 DNA: TGCGCCAGCAGCCAAGAGTCGATAGACAGGGCGAGTCAGCCCCAGCATTTT. This translates into CASSQESIDRASQPQHF.

Concerning this clone: Other DNA sequences in the same sample also yield this CDR3. The CDR3 spells CSVESETQYF. The CDR3 DNA reads TGCAGCGTTGAATCAGAGACCCAGTACTTC. The rearrangement uses TRBV29-1 and TRBJ2-5; D is unresolved. The V and J ends lost 2 bases and 4 bases respectively, with 2 bases between them. CDR3 length: 10 amino acids. Germline V lookup: CDR1 SQVTM, CDR2 ANQGSEA.

The rearrangement uses TRBV5-1 and TRBJ1-1; 7 bases map to TRBD1. V shed 4 bases, J shed 1 base, and the junction held 4 bases outside the gene matches. Looked up from germline, CDR1 is SGHRS and CDR2 is YFSETQ. This CDR3 contains 14 residues. The CDR3 protein is CASSQGQWNTEAFF. DNA of the CDR3: TGCGCCAGCAGCCAGGGACAGTGGAACACTGAAGCTTTCTTT. Together with reference TRBV5-1 and TRBJ1-1, the CDR3 gives the full variable domain: KAGVTQTPRYLIKTRGQQVTLSCSPISGHRSVSWYQQTPGQGLQFLFEYFSETQRNKGNFPGRFSGRQFSNSRSEMNVSTLELGDSALYLCASSQGQWNTEAFFGQGTRLTVV.

This clone was picked up many times. This chain connects TRBV29-1 to TRBJ2-3, with 10 nucleotides matching TRBD2. V lost 6 bases and J lost 7; bases outside the gene matches: 19. This CDR3 has 17 amino acids. CDR1 SQVTM and CDR2 ANQGSEA come from the germline V gene. CDR3 residues: CSVLGPYSSGGAHTQYF. The CDR3 DNA follows: TGCAGCGTCCTGGGGCCGTACAGCAGCGGGGGGGCCCATACGCAGTATTTT.